What follows are 11 T cell receptor beta chains derived from one specimen sequenced in a study of blood T cells in healthy people across ages. Using a J-beta primer mix together with a sample-barcoded 5' primer, a second PCR was run for 7 to 11 cycles. One entry per CDR3 protein results from TCRdb running MiXCR on the 5' RACE reads. The repertoire holds about 930,000 distinct CDR3 sequences, about 27% seen once, with roughly 10% in the top ten. These data were likewise used in another study, on T cells of mothers and their children.

The sample comprised blood. The receptors come from a woman aged 40 to 50 in good health.

V is TRBV5-4 and J is TRBJ2-1, with D tentatively TRBD1 (6 bases). The end of the DNA is better explained by TRBJ2-7, so the J call may be wrong. CDR3 length: 16 amino acids. Germline CDR1 is SGHNT and CDR2 is YYREEE (reference sequence). CDR3 DNA sequence: TGTGCCAGCAGCTTGGGGACAGTAAACTCCTACAATGAGCAGTACTTC. Translated: CASSLGTVNSYNEQYF.

This rearrangement joins TRBV10-3 to TRBJ2-3; either TRBD1 or TRBD2 may fit D (5 bases each). Germline lookup yields CDR1 ENHRY and CDR2 SYGVKD. The CDR3 is 14 residues long. V gave up 6 bases and J gave up 3 bases, with 13 bases separating them. The CDR3 nucleotides are TGTGCCATCAGCTTCGGGGCAGAGACAGATACGCAGTATTTT. Its translation: CAISFGAETDTQYF.

In this sample, this clonotype turned up once. Being one base from a much bigger clone, this may be a read error. The J gene is TRBJ2-3, the V gene TRBV12-3 or TRBV12-4, with 8 bases matching TRBD1. The CDR3 has 15 residues. CDR3 nucleotide sequence: TGTGCCAGCAGTTTTGACGGACAGGGTACAGATGCGCAGTATTTT. Translation: CASSFDGQGTDAQYF.

This clonotype was seen only a few times. The chain joins TRBV5-1 to TRBJ2-5, with a tentative D call TRBD1 (6 bases). Trimming cost V 4 bases and J 11 bases, with 24 bases left between them. This CDR3 spans 15 amino acids. Germline V gene lookup returns CDR1 SGHRS and CDR2 YFSETQ. The CDR3 DNA sequence: TGCGCCAGCAGCGTCCGGGACAACTCCTACAATGAGCAGTACTTC. This gives the protein CASSVRDNSYNEQYF.

In its sample, this clonotype was seen a few times. Relative to the germline gene, one junction end is altered; a read error may explain this. The chain carries TRBV14 and TRBJ2-7; TRBD1 matches 9 bases. Germline V gives CDR1 SGHDN, CDR2 FVKESK. There are 15 residues in the CDR3. Written as DNA, the CDR3 is TGCGCCAGCAGCCAAGGCGGGACAGGGTGCTACGAGCAGTACTTC. Its protein product is CASSQGGTGCYEQYF.

The CDR3 is CSAGRDFNQPQHF. CDR3 bases: TGCAGTGCTGGCCGGGACTTCAATCAGCCCCAGCATTTT. V is TRBV20-1 and J is TRBJ1-5, with a weak D call TRBD1 (5 bases). CDR1 is DFQATT and CDR2 is SNEGSKA in the germline V gene (reference sequence). The CDR3 totals 13 residues. Between the trimmed V and J ends, which lost 5 bases and 3 bases, there was a span of 11 bases.

On this clonotype: This could be a read error, since a much larger clone is one nucleotide away. The J gene is TRBJ2-1, the V gene TRBV12-3 or TRBV12-4; 15 bases are a match to TRBD2. The J segment lost 4 bases and the V segment lost 7 bases, leaving 2 bases of the junction unmatched. This CDR3 is 15 amino acids long. The CDR3: CASIGTSGGYNEQFF. The CDR3 DNA follows: TGTGCCAGCATCGGGACTAGCGGGGGGTACAATGAGCAGTTCTTC.

In its sample, this clonotype was seen many times. The genes are TRBV29-1 and TRBJ2-7; D uncertain. Germline V CDR1 and CDR2: SQVTM, ANQGSEA. This CDR3 is 14 amino acids long. Trimming pared 4 bases from V and 7 bases from J, leaving 20 bases between. CDR3 protein: CSVASQSVPWEQYF. The DNA for the CDR3 is TGCAGCGTTGCGTCCCAGAGCGTACCGTGGGAGCAGTACTTC.

Note on this clonotype: The junction departs from the called germline gene at one end, perhaps through a read error. The V and J genes are TRBV5-1 and TRBJ2-7, with 8 bases matching TRBD1. The V gene's germline CDR1 is SGHRS and CDR2 YFSETQ. The CDR3 is 13 amino acids. The CDR3 DNA reads TGCGCCAGCAGCTGGGACAGGTTGGGCGAGCAGGACTTC. Its protein is CASSWDRLGEQDF.

This clonotype has a handful of counts. The genes are TRBV12-3 or TRBV12-4 and TRBJ1-4, with 10 bases that match TRBD1. The CDR3 covers 14 residues. V lost 5 bases to trimming and J lost 6 bases; unmatched junction nucleotides: 3. The CDR3 region is CASSRDRGDEKLFF. The DNA for the CDR3 is TGTGCCAGCAGTAGGGACAGGGGTGATGAAAAACTGTTTTTT.

The chain employs TRBV4-1 and TRBJ1-4; 7 bases line up with TRBD1. The CDR3 extends over 16 amino acids. In germline, CDR1 is MGHRA, CDR2 YSYEKL. V lost 1 base, J lost 3 bases, and 5 bases stayed unmatched. The CDR3: CASSQAQGIANEKLFF. The CDR3 DNA reads TGCGCCAGCAGCCAAGCACAGGGGATAGCTAATGAAAAACTGTTTTTT.